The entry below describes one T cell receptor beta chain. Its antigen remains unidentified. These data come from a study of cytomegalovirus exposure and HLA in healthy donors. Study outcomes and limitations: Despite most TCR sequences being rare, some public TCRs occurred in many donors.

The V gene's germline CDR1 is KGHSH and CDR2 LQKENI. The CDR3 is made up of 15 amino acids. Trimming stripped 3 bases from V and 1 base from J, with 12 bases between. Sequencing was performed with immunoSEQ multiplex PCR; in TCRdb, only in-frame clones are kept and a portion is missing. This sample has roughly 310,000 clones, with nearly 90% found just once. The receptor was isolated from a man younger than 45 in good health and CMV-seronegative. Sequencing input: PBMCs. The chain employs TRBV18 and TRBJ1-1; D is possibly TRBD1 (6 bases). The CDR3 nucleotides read TGTGCCAGCTCACCCGGACAGATTGAGAACACTGAAGCTTTCTTT. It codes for CASSPGQIENTEAFF.